One TCR beta chain is described in this entry. Its antigen is unknown. The record originates from a study of cytomegalovirus exposure and HLA in healthy donors. This CDR3 is built from 16 residues. The germline V gene encodes CDR1 LGHNA and CDR2 YSLEER. Trimming pared 0 bases from V and 0 bases from J, leaving 8 bases between. Whole-study results and caveats: TCR beta V- and J-gene trimming, according to a later analysis, was linked to a missense DCLRE1C variant.

PCR primers comprised 60 Vbeta and 13 Jbeta primers. TCRdb's table, derived via immunoSEQ multiplex PCR, lists solely in-frame clones and lacks some. The sample lists some 170,000 clones; under 85% were seen once. The clonotype originates from a human donor in good health. Specimen: PBMCs. The chain links TRBV4-3 to TRBJ2-2; no firm D call. The CDR3 bases are TGCGCCAGCAGCCAAGAGGTCCCGGCGAACACCGGGGAGCTGTTTTTT. Translated: CASSQEVPANTGELFF.